Sequencing of this TCR beta chain was carried out in a study of Graves' ophthalmopathy and Graves' hyperthyroidism. The study, taken as a whole, reports: The model reached 65% to 71% sensitivity and under 75% specificity for predicting ophthalmopathy progression.

This clonotype was detected ten times or more. What it recognizes is unknown. Amplified TCR beta CDR3 regions were obtained using RNA transcripts as template. The library came from an HTBI-primed first-round RT-PCR and a second-round multiplex PCR. MiXCR, run by TCRdb on the multiplex PCR reads, gives a single entry per CDR3 protein. The table has 400,000 or so distinct CDR3 sequences, about a sixth seen once; the top ten hold roughly 2.6%. V dropped 6 bases and J dropped 4; count of bases not matched to a gene: 15. The CDR3 sequence is 18 residues long. CDR1 is SNHLY, CDR2 FYNNEI, per germline. This chain links TRBV2 with TRBJ2-2, with 9 bases lining up with TRBD1. This sequence originates from an adult woman with stable Graves' hyperthyroidism. Sequenced material: peripheral blood. CDR3 region: CASSDPSGTGRATGELFF. The CDR3 DNA reads TGTGCCAGCAGCGACCCCTCCGGGACAGGGCGGGCCACCGGGGAGCTGTTTTTT.